Each of the 20 T cell receptor beta chains below was sequenced from the same sample in a study of glioma-infiltrating T cells after dendritic cell vaccination. Some clones are missing from TCRdb's copy, which holds only in-frame ones; the method was immunoSEQ multiplex PCR. The data show some 87,000 clones, with more than 75% seen just once and around 3% held by the top ten. The source was blood, collected before dendritic cell vaccination. The receptors here all came from a human donor with glioblastoma.

The V call is TRBV4-3, the J call TRBJ2-1; D remains unclear. Germline CDR1 is LGHNA and CDR2 is YSLEER. The CDR3 is 14 residues long. V was pared by 0 bases and J by 6 bases, with 9 bases between. CDR3 region: CASSQEVGGNEQFF. The CDR3 coding sequence is TGCGCCAGCAGCCAAGAAGTTGGCGGCAATGAGCAGTTCTTC.

This chain connects TRBV19 to TRBJ2-7; D perhaps matches TRBD1 (6 bases). This CDR3 comprises 15 residues. Germline V gene data show CDR1 as LNHDA and CDR2 as SQIVND (reference sequence). V was trimmed by 1 base and J by 0 bases, leaving 10 bases between them. Written as DNA, the CDR3 is TGTGCCAGTAGTATAGTGGCAGGGGACTCCTACGAGCAGTACTTC. Amino acid sequence: CASSIVAGDSYEQYF.

The rearrangement uses TRBV7-9 and TRBJ2-1; 10 positions agree with TRBD2. V gave up 1 base and J gave up 15 bases; unmatched junction bases: 6. CDR1 SEHNR and CDR2 FQNEAQ come from the germline V gene (reference sequence). This CDR3 has 13 residues. The CDR3 is CASSLEGSGRTFF. The CDR3, as DNA: TGTGCCAGCAGCTTAGAGGGTAGCGGGAGGACGTTCTTC.

V and J are TRBV11-2 and TRBJ1-2; D perhaps matches TRBD1 (5 bases). Germline assignment: CDR1 SGHAT and CDR2 FQNNGV. The CDR3 has 16 amino acids. V gave up 5 bases and J gave up 4 bases, with 20 bases separating them. This CDR3 reads CASSPPVRGPSYGYTF. DNA of the CDR3: TGTGCCAGCAGCCCCCCGGTGCGGGGCCCCTCCTATGGCTACACCTTC.

This clone has a handful of counts. V usage is TRBV2 and J usage is TRBJ2-7; 7 bases align to TRBD1. V was clipped by 0 bases and J by 9 bases; unmatched bases: 5. Germline assignment: CDR1 SNHLY and CDR2 FYNNEI. The CDR3 totals 13 residues. This CDR3 reads CASSEAGQVRQYF. CDR3 DNA: TGTGCCAGCAGTGAAGCCGGACAGGTTAGGCAGTACTTC.

The chain recombines TRBV18 with TRBJ2-3, with 10 bases fitting TRBD2. CDR3 length: 16 residues. Unmatched junction bases numbered 7, after V lost 6 bases and J lost 1 base. CDR1 and CDR2 (germline): KGHSH, LQKENI. CDR3 sequence (DNA): TGTGCCAGCTCTCGAACTAGCGGGGTAGGCACAGATACGCAGTATTTT. Its protein product is CASSRTSGVGTDTQYF.

The V call is TRBV5-6, the J call TRBJ1-4; D gene uncertain. The V end was cut by 0 bases, the J end by 4 bases, with 10 bases between. CDR1 is SGHDT, CDR2 YYEEEE, per germline. The CDR3 extends over 15 amino acids. The CDR3 spells CASSLAGNRNEKLFF. In nucleotides, the CDR3 is TGTGCCAGCAGCTTGGCGGGTAACCGTAATGAAAAACTGTTTTTT.

This clone was seen a few times. The V and J genes are TRBV27 and TRBJ2-2, with 12 positions matching TRBD1. V trimming: 6 bases; J trimming: 7 bases; junction bases outside the gene matches: 12. This CDR3 is 17 amino acids long. Germline V gene data show CDR1 as MNHEY and CDR2 as SMNVEV (reference sequence). CDR3 amino acids: CASSSLRGQGANGELFF. CDR3 DNA sequence: TGTGCCAGCAGCTCGCTTAGGGGACAGGGGGCCAACGGGGAGCTGTTTTTT.

The rearrangement uses TRBV6-4 and TRBJ2-3; D perhaps matches TRBD2 (6 bases). V lost 5 bases, J lost 0 bases, and 12 bases lay in between. The CDR3 sequence is 15 residues long. The V gene's germline CDR1 is MRHNA and CDR2 SNTAGT. CDR3 region: CASSPSAYSTDTQYF. Written as DNA, the CDR3 is TGTGCCAGCAGTCCTAGCGCCTATAGCACAGATACGCAGTATTTT.

This clone has a handful of counts. This chain connects TRBV21-1 to TRBJ2-7; TRBD2, the table's D call, was not compared with the DNA. TRBV21-1 is noted as a pseudogene. CDR3 length: 17 residues. The CDR3, as DNA: TGTGCCAGCACCCTTCCTAAGACTAGCGGGCCCTCCTACGAGCAGTACTTC. This codes for CASTLPKTSGPSYEQYF.

The rearrangement joins TRBV29-1 to TRBJ2-5; 7 nucleotides agree with TRBD1. This CDR3 spans 14 amino acids. V trimming: 4 bases; J trimming: 2 bases; junction bases outside the gene matches: 7. Looked up from germline, CDR1 is SQVTM and CDR2 is ANQGSEA. For the CDR3, the DNA is TGCAGCGTTGTATTGGACAGGCGTCAAGAGACCCAGTACTTC. This encodes CSVVLDRRQETQYF.

The V and J genes are TRBV5-8 and TRBJ1-1, with D perhaps matching TRBD1 (5 bases). This CDR3 region has 15 residues. Germline V gives CDR1 SGHTS, CDR2 YDEGEE. V lost 4 bases and J lost 2, with 15 bases in between. CDR3 residues: CASSPHVTDNTEAFF. The DNA of the CDR3 is TGTGCCAGCAGCCCACACGTGACAGATAACACTGAAGCTTTCTTT.

The chain combines TRBV18 with TRBJ2-1; 8 nucleotides line up with TRBD1. Trimming removed 6 bases from V and 7 bases from J; junction bases left unmatched: 11. CDR3 length equals 15 residues. Germline values: CDR1 KGHSH, CDR2 LQKENI. The CDR3 nucleotides are TGTGCCAGCTCTACCTCCGGGACAGGTTGGAATGAGCAGTTCTTC. Amino acid sequence: CASSTSGTGWNEQFF. Using reference TRBV18 and TRBJ2-1 for the parts outside the CDR3, the full variable domain is NAGVMQNPRHLVRRRGQEARLRCSPMKGHSHVYWYRQLPEEGLKFMVYLQKENIIDESGMPKERFSAEFPKEGPSILRIQQVVRGDSAAYFCASSTSGTGWNEQFFGPGTRLTVL.

V gene TRBV7-9 combines with J gene TRBJ2-7, with D maybe TRBD2 (6 bases). The CDR3 loop spans 16 amino acids. Between the trimmed V and J ends, which lost 0 bases and 6 bases, there was a span of 18 bases. CDR1 and CDR2 from the germline V gene are SEHNR and FQNEAQ (reference sequence). The CDR3 here is CASSLAHPGAGLEQYF. Here the CDR3 DNA reads TGTGCCAGCAGCTTAGCCCATCCCGGGGCGGGGCTCGAGCAGTACTTC.

CDR3 nucleotide sequence: TGTGCCAGCAGCCAGATGGGACAGTCCTATAATTCACCCCTCCACTTT. It codes for CASSQMGQSYNSPLHF. The V and J genes are TRBV14 and TRBJ1-6, with 7 bases identical to TRBD1. V gave up 3 bases and J gave up 1 base; unmatched junction bases: 3. The CDR3 sequence is 16 residues long. Germline V gene sequence: CDR1 SGHDN, CDR2 FVKESK. The entire variable domain, with the rest obtained from reference TRBV14 and TRBJ1-6, is as follows: EAGVTQFPSHSVIEKGQTVTLRCDPISGHDNLYWYRRVMGKEIKFLLHFVKESKQDESGMPNNRFLAERTGGTYSTLKVQPAELEDSGVYFCASSQMGQSYNSPLHFGNGTRLTVT.

The rearrangement joins TRBV5-1 to TRBJ2-2; D is perhaps TRBD1 (6 bases). This CDR3 contains 14 residues. Trimming removed 4 bases from V and 5 bases from J, with 12 bases in between. The germline V gene has CDR1 SGHRS and CDR2 YFSETQ. The CDR3 DNA sequence: TGCGCCAGCAGCCCCGGGACATTGACCGGGGAGCTGTTTTTT. Translated: CASSPGTLTGELFF.

This sequence joins TRBV5-1 and TRBJ2-7; 8 bases are shared with TRBD1. This CDR3 contains 15 residues. The trim removed 0 bases at V and 3 bases at J, leaving 5 bases unmatched. Germline V gives CDR1 SGHRS, CDR2 YFSETQ. CDR3 sequence (DNA): TGCGCCAGCAGCTTGGGGGGACAGGTCCTCTACGAGCAGTACTTC. This translates into CASSLGGQVLYEQYF.

Worth noting for this clone: Other DNA sequences of this sample code for an identical CDR3. The chain couples TRBV6-1 to TRBJ1-1; TRBD1 is a possible D gene (5 bases). CDR3 length: 13 residues. Germline values: CDR1 MNHNS, CDR2 SASEGT. V was pared by 6 bases and J by 4 bases, with 12 bases between. The CDR3 is CASRYGRGTEAFF. The DNA of the CDR3 is TGTGCCAGCAGGTACGGTAGGGGCACTGAAGCTTTCTTT.

This chain joins TRBV5-1 and TRBJ1-2, with 8 positions matching TRBD1. The CDR3 covers 14 residues. With 4 bases clipped from V and 4 bases from J, the junction kept 6 bases outside the gene matches. CDR1 is SGHRS, CDR2 YFSETQ, per germline. The DNA for the CDR3 is TGCGCCAGCAGCCCAGCAGGGGGCATCTATGGCTACACCTTC. Its translation is CASSPAGGIYGYTF.

CDR3 loop: CASSSAQGGGYTF. For the CDR3, the DNA is TGCGCCAGCAGCTCGGCACAGGGGGGCGGCTACACCTTC. The V and J genes are TRBV5-1 and TRBJ1-2; 8 bases fit TRBD1. Germline CDR1 reads SGHRS; CDR2 reads YFSETQ. CDR3 length: 13 residues. Unmatched junction bases numbered 6, after V lost 3 bases and J lost 8 bases.